This TCR beta chain was identified during a study of radiation and T cells in renal cell carcinoma. Study information: Nephrectomy followed 15 Gy stereotactic body radiation by 4 weeks.

Trimming pared 5 bases from V and 4 bases from J, leaving 8 bases between. Germline V gene lookup returns CDR1 MGHRA and CDR2 YSYEKL. The CDR3 sequence is 13 residues long. The time point here: blood 2 weeks post-SBRT. The treatment was: 15 Gy SBRT to primary tumor, nephrectomy 4 weeks later. This table comes from immunoSEQ multiplex PCR, and its TCRdb copy is limited to in-frame clones, with some not included. The sample carries more than 95,000 clones, about 81% recorded once. The sequences come from blood, collected from a patient whose treatment included radiotherapy and nephrectomy. The genes are TRBV4-1 and TRBJ2-2, with D tentatively TRBD1 (6 bases). The receptor's source is a man between 50 and 59 years old with renal cell carcinoma. DNA of the CDR3: TGCGCCAGCAGCTCAGGGGTCACCGGGGAGCTGTTTTTT. This encodes CASSSGVTGELFF.